The 29 T cell receptor beta chains given below trace back to one sample, sequenced in a study of T-cell memory formation after mild COVID-19. TCRdb independently ran MiXCR on the 5' RACE reads; one entry per CDR3 protein. Of around 320,000 distinct CDR3 sequences in the sample, around an eighth were seen once. Sample: PBMCs or a T cell subset sorted from them (not recorded which). The origin of the receptors is a man between 18 and 35 years old who had mild COVID-19 (a few samples of this study predate the infection). Cell type and time point are not known.

The chain couples TRBV6-5 to TRBJ2-5, with a possible D match to TRBD2 (5 bases). The germline gives CDR1 MNHEY, CDR2 SVGAGI. V was shortened by 2 bases and J by 5 bases, with 12 bases between the two germline ends. CDR3 length: 14 amino acids. CDR3 bases: TGTGCCAGCAGTTACAGGGCGGGTCGGGAGACCCAGTACTTC. Its translation: CASSYRAGRETQYF.

This chain links TRBV9 with TRBJ2-1; D is perhaps TRBD1 or TRBD2 (5 bases each). V lost 3 bases to trimming and J lost 9 bases, with 10 bases between them. Germline V CDR1 and CDR2: SGDLS, YYNGEE. The CDR3 sequence is 12 residues long. The CDR3 here is CASSGGSGEQFF. Written as DNA, the CDR3 is TGTGCCAGCAGCGGGGGGAGCGGTGAGCAGTTCTTC.

There are a few counts of this clonotype. The genes are TRBV7-8 and TRBJ1-2; D may be TRBD1 (6 bases). This CDR3 is built from 13 residues. Trimming removed 5 bases from V and 6 bases from J, with 13 bases in between. Germline CDR1 is SGHVS and CDR2 is FQNEAQ. CDR3 loop: CASSKDNRDGYTF. The CDR3, as DNA: TGTGCCAGCAGCAAAGACAACAGGGATGGCTACACCTTC.

This clonotype was observed a handful of times. The chain carries TRBV20-1 and TRBJ2-1, with TRBD2 as a possible D gene (7 bases). The CDR3 covers 14 residues. CDR1 is DFQATT and CDR2 is SNEGSKA in the germline V gene (reference sequence). V was cut by 0 bases and J by 9 bases, with 15 bases left in between. The CDR3: CSARDLRGGLEQFF. The CDR3 nucleotides read TGCAGTGCTAGAGATCTGAGGGGGGGCCTTGAGCAGTTCTTC.

This clonotype was picked up a small number of times. V gene TRBV5-1 combines with J gene TRBJ1-6, with D hard to call. With 5 bases removed from V and 5 bases from J, the gap between germline ends came to 11 bases. CDR1 and CDR2 from the germline V gene are SGHRS and YFSETQ. The CDR3 runs 14 residues. The CDR3 is CASRDGSDNSPLHF. CDR3 nucleotides: TGCGCCAGCAGAGACGGATCGGATAATTCACCCCTCCACTTT.

This clonotype was detected only a few times. The chain's CDR3 is CASSPFDGEQFF. CDR3 nucleotide sequence: TGCGCCAGCAGTCCCTTTGACGGTGAGCAGTTCTTC. The rearrangement uses TRBV4-3 and TRBJ2-1; no reliable D call. Germline lookup yields CDR1 LGHNA and CDR2 YSLEER. Between the trimmed V and J ends, which lost 6 bases and 9 bases, there was a span of 12 bases. The CDR3 runs to 12 residues.

This clonotype was picked up a small number of times. V gene TRBV4-1 combines with J gene TRBJ2-6, with D unresolved. Germline CDR1 and CDR2: MGHRA and YSYEKL. Trimming stripped 0 bases from V and 3 bases from J, with 12 bases between. CDR3 length: 17 residues. This chain's CDR3 is CASSQDNSLLGANVLTF. The CDR3 DNA is TGCGCCAGCAGCCAAGATAACAGCCTGCTTGGGGCCAACGTCCTGACTTTC.

This clonotype showed up just a few times. The chain joins TRBV5-1 to TRBJ2-7, with D tentatively TRBD1 (6 bases). The CDR3 extends over 14 amino acids. CDR1 and CDR2 from the germline V gene are SGHRS and YFSETQ. The V gene lost 4 bases and the J gene lost 2 bases, with 13 bases spanning the gap. The CDR3: CASSARGSAYEQYF. The DNA of the CDR3 is TGCGCCAGCAGCGCCAGGGGAAGCGCCTACGAGCAGTACTTC.

The chain joins TRBV14 to TRBJ2-1, with D perhaps TRBD2 (6 bases). Trimming removed 8 bases from V and 9 bases from J, with 23 bases in between. Germline CDR1 reads SGHDN; CDR2 reads FVKESK. There are 15 residues in the CDR3. CDR3 residues: CASGELTGRLGEQFF. For the CDR3, the DNA is TGTGCCAGCGGCGAGTTGACGGGGAGGCTTGGTGAGCAGTTCTTC.

There are many counts of this clonotype. The chain couples TRBV7-9 to TRBJ2-2; D gene unclear. The V gene's germline CDR1 is SEHNR and CDR2 FQNEAQ (reference sequence). V lost 5 bases and J 5 bases, leaving 3 bases between the germline ends. This CDR3 spans 11 amino acids. As DNA, the CDR3 is TGTGCCAGCAGCGCTACCGGGGAGCTGTTTTTT. Residues: CASSATGELFF.

J is TRBJ2-3 and V is TRBV27; weak D call: TRBD2 (5 bases). From germline, CDR1 is MNHEY and CDR2 SMNVEV (reference sequence). V shed 5 bases and J shed 4 bases, with 13 bases lying between them. This CDR3 contains 14 residues. The CDR3: CASSEGRSADTQYF. The CDR3, as DNA: TGTGCCAGCAGTGAGGGCAGGAGCGCAGATACGCAGTATTTT.

This chain links TRBV6-2 or TRBV6-3 with TRBJ2-7; 9 bases line up with TRBD2. V dropped 6 bases and J dropped 6; count of bases not matched to a gene: 3. This CDR3 has 12 amino acids. CDR1 and CDR2 from the germline V gene are MNHEY and SVGEGT. CDR3 DNA: TGTGCCAGCAGCCTAGCGGGGATCGAGCAGTACTTC. Encoded protein: CASSLAGIEQYF.

This clonotype was seen more than once but under ten times. This chain uses TRBV7-2 with TRBJ2-2; 7 bases match TRBD2. Germline assignment: CDR1 SGHTA and CDR2 FQGNSA. The CDR3 consists of 16 residues. The V segment lost 6 bases and the J segment 1 base; nucleotides outside the gene matches: 8. The CDR3 region has the DNA TGTGCCAGCAGGACCGCCGGGACTAAGAACACCGGGGAGCTGTTTTTT. It is translated as CASRTAGTKNTGELFF.

This clonotype was picked up a small number of times. This chain connects TRBV7-2 to TRBJ1-3; D unclear. V lost 4 bases, J lost 0 bases, and 10 bases lay in between. The CDR3 loop spans 15 amino acids. CDR1 SGHTA and CDR2 FQGNSA come from the germline V gene. The CDR3 reads CASSSSGGSGNTIYF. The CDR3 DNA follows: TGTGCCAGCAGCTCCTCAGGAGGCTCTGGAAACACCATATATTTT.

V gene TRBV2 combines with J gene TRBJ2-4, with 16 bases lining up with TRBD2. The length of the CDR3 is 16 residues. V shed 6 bases, J shed 8 bases, and the junction held 7 bases outside the gene matches. Germline-derived CDR1 and CDR2 are SNHLY and FYNNEI. The DNA for the CDR3 is TGTGCCAGCAGCGCGGGACTAGCGGGGGGGATGGACATTCAGTACTTC. Protein sequence: CASSAGLAGGMDIQYF. The variable domain in full, with the rest retrieved from reference TRBV2 and TRBJ2-4, is EPEVTQTPSHQVTQMGQEVILRCVPISNHLYFYWYRQILGQKVEFLVSFYNNEISEKSEIFDDQFSVERPDGSNFTLKIRSTKLEDSAMYFCASSAGLAGGMDIQYFGAGTRLSVL.

This clonotype appeared a single time. The J gene is TRBJ2-7, the V gene TRBV20-1; 8 bases agree with TRBD1. V lost 1 base and J lost 2; bases outside the gene matches: 7. Looked up from germline, CDR1 is DFQATT and CDR2 is SNEGSKA (reference sequence). This CDR3 contains 15 residues. The CDR3 sequence is CSARVRQGYTYEQYF. The CDR3 nucleotides are TGCAGTGCTAGAGTACGACAGGGGTACACCTACGAGCAGTACTTC.

Many counts were recorded for this clonotype. This chain uses TRBV11-2 with TRBJ2-7, with D possibly matching TRBD2 (6 bases). Trimming took 3 bases from V and 1 from J, leaving 7 bases between them. The CDR3 runs 13 residues. CDR1 is SGHAT, CDR2 FQNNGV, per germline. CDR3 protein: CASSLRGSYEQYV. The CDR3 DNA follows: TGTGCCAGCAGCTTGCGGGGTTCCTACGAGCAGTACGTC.

This clonotype was seen only a few times. This chain connects TRBV10-3 to TRBJ1-6; D is ambiguous. V gave up 7 bases and J gave up 13 bases, with 17 bases separating them. Germline V lookup: CDR1 ENHRY, CDR2 SYGVKD. The CDR3 spans 13 residues. CDR3 coding DNA: TGTGCCATCACCATATCCCTGGGGTCGCCCCTCCACTTT. This codes for CAITISLGSPLHF.

This clonotype was recorded a few times. The rearrangement uses TRBV9 and TRBJ2-2, with D tentatively TRBD2 (6 bases). Per germline, CDR1 SGDLS and CDR2 YYNGEE. The CDR3 has 15 residues. V was pared by 7 bases and J by 3 bases, with 16 bases between. DNA of the CDR3: TGTGCCAGCGGAAAGACCCGGGGGTACACCGGGGAGCTGTTTTTT. The encoded protein is CASGKTRGYTGELFF.

V and J are TRBV6-5 and TRBJ1-1; no definite D call. The CDR3 spans 11 residues. Germline CDR1 MNHEY, CDR2 SVGAGI. With 6 bases removed from V and 3 bases from J, the gap between germline ends came to 5 bases. The DNA of the CDR3 is TGTGCCAGCAGGGTCCACACTGAAGCTTTCTTT. Translating it yields CASRVHTEAFF.

In its sample, this clonotype was seen a few times. This chain links TRBV27 with TRBJ2-7; TRBD1 matches 7 bases. The germline V gene encodes CDR1 MNHEY and CDR2 SMNVEV (reference sequence). The CDR3 extends over 15 amino acids. V lost 3 bases to trimming and J lost 0 bases; unmatched junction nucleotides: 5. The CDR3, as DNA: TGTGCCAGCAGTTTCCGGGACAGACTCTCCTACGAGCAGTACTTC. Amino acid sequence: CASSFRDRLSYEQYF.

Here the CDR3 DNA reads TGTGCCAGCAGTCTAGGGTATAGCTCCTACAATGAGCAGTTCTTC. Translation gives CASSLGYSSYNEQFF. V and J are TRBV5-5 and TRBJ2-1; D unclear. Germline CDR1 and CDR2: SGHKS and YYEKEE (reference sequence). The CDR3 is 15 amino acids. V gave up 5 bases and J gave up 0 bases, with 12 bases separating them.

This clonotype was found a few times. This chain connects TRBV21-1 to TRBJ2-7; TRBD1 is taken as the D call from the table, unchecked against the DNA. TRBV21-1 is recorded as a pseudogene. CDR3 size: 17 residues. The CDR3 is CASSKALSGNQGYEQYV. The CDR3 nucleotides read TGTGCCAGCAGCAAAGCGCTTTCAGGGAACCAGGGTTACGAGCAGTACGTC.

The V call is TRBV7-2, the J call TRBJ2-2, with a possible D match to TRBD2 (5 bases). The germline V gene encodes CDR1 SGHTA and CDR2 FQGNSA. The V and J ends lost 1 base and 5 bases respectively, with 17 bases between them. This CDR3 contains 17 residues. The CDR3 nucleotides read TGTGCCAGCAGCTTAGGGAGGAGCGCGTGGTTAACCGGGGAGCTGTTTTTT. It is translated as CASSLGRSAWLTGELFF.

This clonotype has ten or more counts. The V call is TRBV24-1, the J call TRBJ1-5; the match to TRBD1 covers 7 bases. CDR1 is KGHDR, CDR2 SFDVKD, per germline. With V trimmed by 4 bases and J by 1 base, 6 bases remained unmatched. This CDR3 contains 16 residues. This CDR3 is CATSEPTGISNQPQHF. DNA for the CDR3: TGTGCCACCAGTGAACCGACAGGGATAAGCAATCAGCCCCAGCATTTT.

This clonotype has more than one count but fewer than ten. The genes are TRBV5-1 and TRBJ2-1; 9 positions agree with TRBD2. The V gene's germline CDR1 is SGHRS and CDR2 YFSETQ. CDR3 length: 15 amino acids. After removal of 2 bases from V and 3 bases from J, the junction contained 3 bases not matched to a gene. CDR3 sequence reads: CASSFRLADYNEQFF. The CDR3 coding sequence is TGCGCCAGCAGCTTTAGACTAGCGGACTACAATGAGCAGTTCTTC.

This clonotype was seen a handful of times. This chain links TRBV7-3 with TRBJ2-3; 13 bases agree with TRBD2. The CDR3 is 16 amino acids. Trimming took 5 bases from V and 3 from J; bases not matched to a gene: 5. Germline lookup yields CDR1 SGHTA and CDR2 FQGTGA. The CDR3, as DNA: TGTGCCAGCAGCAGTGGACTAGCGGGGGAAACAGATACGCAGTATTTT. Translated: CASSSGLAGETDTQYF. Using reference TRBV7-3 and TRBJ2-3 for the parts outside the CDR3, the full variable domain is GAGVSQTPSNKVTEKGKYVELRCDPISGHTALYWYRQSLGQGPEFLIYFQGTGAADDSGLPNDRFFAVRPEGSVSTLKIQRTERGDSAVYLCASSSGLAGETDTQYFGPGTRLTVL.

The CDR3 sequence: CASSVDAGGAEAFF. For the CDR3, the DNA is TGTGCCAGCAGCGTGGACGCCGGTGGGGCTGAAGCTTTCTTT. V usage is TRBV7-8 and J usage is TRBJ1-1; no clear D gene. CDR3 length: 14 residues. Germline CDR1 SGHVS, CDR2 FQNEAQ. V shed 5 bases and J shed 6 bases, with 16 bases lying between them.

In its sample, this clonotype was seen a few times. The chain uses TRBV5-1 and TRBJ2-5; TRBD1 matches 7 bases. This CDR3 has 15 amino acids. V gave up 4 bases and J gave up 0 bases; unmatched junction bases: 6. Germline-derived CDR1 and CDR2 are SGHRS and YFSETQ. The CDR3 loop is CASSPRGIYQETQYF. The CDR3, as DNA: TGCGCCAGCAGCCCCAGGGGGATTTACCAAGAGACCCAGTACTTC.